This TCR beta chain was retrieved from a study of blood T cell repertoires in COVID-19. Generated by immunoSEQ multiplex PCR, the TCRdb table keeps only in-frame clones and is missing some. The sample yields 200,000 to 300,000 clones, around 90% seen once. CDR1 and CDR2 from the germline V gene are SNHLY and FYNNEI. The CDR3 sequence is 15 residues long. The trim removed 6 bases at V and 1 base at J, leaving 6 bases unmatched. V usage is TRBV2 and J usage is TRBJ1-1, with 9 positions matching TRBD1. The TCR originated in a woman in her thirties or forties who had recovered from COVID-19. Source material: peripheral blood. The CDR3 DNA reads TGTGCCAGCAGGTCACAGGGGGCGCGGAACACTGAAGCTTTCTTT. This encodes CASRSQGARNTEAFF.